This section outlines one T cell receptor beta chain sequence together with its context. Antigen unknown. Cell sorting via CD45RO/CCR7/CD25/CD127/CD95/CD27 was performed to obtain CD4+ naive, central memory, regulatory and stem cell-like memory cells. Sorting gave populations that all exceeded 98% purity. This entry is derived from a study of beta chain features in type 1 diabetes. Study-level findings and limits: Among all four CD4+ subsets, Type 1 diabetes patients had TCRB CDR3s that were moderately but significantly shorter. Compared with healthy donors, patients appeared to share more similar naive, central memory and regulatory TCRB repertoires.

The germline gives CDR1 LNHDA, CDR2 SQIVND (reference sequence). Trimming removed 5 bases at V and 10 bases at J, with 15 bases between. CDR3 size: 13 residues. The entirety of the isolated RNA underwent reverse transcription, so expressed TCRB transcripts were sequenced. Clones were sequenced by immunoSEQ multiplex PCR, and TCRdb holds only the in-frame ones, with some missing. The table records about 620,000 clones, around a sixth of them present only once. The chain couples TRBV19 to TRBJ2-1, with D possibly matching TRBD2 (5 bases). This sequence was found in a man younger than 35 in good health. Input material: naive CD4+ T cells from blood. This CDR3 is CASSPSGLTEQFF. The CDR3 DNA is TGTGCCAGTAGTCCCAGCGGTTTGACGGAGCAGTTCTTC.